Listed below are T cell receptor beta chains from one sample, sequenced in a study of blood T cell repertoires in COVID-19. Using immunoSEQ multiplex PCR, the repertoire was profiled, and TCRdb retains in-frame clones only, with some absent. The table includes roughly 250,000 clones, about 88% detected once. Input material: peripheral blood. The source is a woman aged 40-49 years who had recovered from COVID-19. Both conserved end residues are part of each CDR3. The D gene is left open where the match is weak. Clone size is stated in some rows and not others, as once, few, many or a class when expanded.

clone size	D gene	J gene	V gene	CDR3 DNA	CDR3 protein
-	-	TRBJ1-2	TRBV6-2/TRBV6-3	TGTGCCAGCAGTTACCGGGGGACGGAACCTTTCTATGGCTACACCTTC	CASSYRGTEPFYGYTF
-	TRBD2	TRBJ2-3	TRBV27	TGTGCCAGCAGTCCCCGACTAGCCATAGATACGCAGTATTTT	CASSPRLAIDTQYF
-	-	TRBJ1-2	TRBV2	TGTGCCAGCAGCTCGTCAGCGAATCCTGGCTATGGCTACACCTTC	CASSSSANPGYGYTF
-	TRBD1	TRBJ1-4	TRBV15	TGTGCCACCAGCAGACAACCGGGACAGGAAAAACTGTTTTTT	CATSRQPGQEKLFF
-	TRBD1	TRBJ1-5	TRBV23-1	TGCGCCAGCCTAAAAGGACAGGAGCCTAATCAGCCCCAGCATTTT	CASLKGQEPNQPQHF
-	-	TRBJ1-3	TRBV12-3/TRBV12-4	TGTGCCAGCGAGACAAGCGGAAACACCATATATTTT	CASETSGNTIYF
-	TRBD1	TRBJ2-2	TRBV5-1	TGCGCCAGCAGCCGACAGGGAGACACCGGGGAGCTGTTTTTT	CASSRQGDTGELFF
-	-	TRBJ1-1	TRBV7-9	TGTGCCAGCAGCCTCTACACTGAAGCTTTCTTT	CASSLYTEAFF
-	-	TRBJ2-7	TRBV18	TGTGCCAGCTCACCACTGGACAGAGAGAGAGGCGAGCAGTACTTC	CASSPLDRERGEQYF
-	TRBD1	TRBJ2-3	TRBV7-9	TGTGCCAGCAGCGCTCCGCCTGGACAGGGGGGAACAGATACGCAGTATTTT	CASSAPPGQGGTDTQYF
-	TRBD2	TRBJ2-1	TRBV6-2/TRBV6-3	TGTGCCAGCAGTAGCGGGGGGCCGATAAACAATGAGCAGTTCTTC	CASSSGGPINNEQFF
-	-	TRBJ2-2	TRBV5-1	TGCGCCAGCAGCTTGGACAGGCTAAGGTCCGGGGAGCTGTTTTTT	CASSLDRLRSGELFF
-	-	TRBJ2-3	TRBV27	TGTGCCAGCAGTTACAGGGACCTCACAGATACGCAGTATTTT	CASSYRDLTDTQYF
-	TRBD1	TRBJ1-2	TRBV9	TGTGCCAGCAGCCCCTCACCGGGGACAGGGGGCTACTATGGCTACACCTTC	CASSPSPGTGGYYGYTF
-	TRBD2	TRBJ2-1	TRBV5-6	TGTGCCAGCAGCCAGGGACTAGCCAAGATAAATGAGCAGTTCTTC	CASSQGLAKINEQFF
-	-	TRBJ2-7	TRBV28	TGTGCCAGCAGTTTAACGGGGGTTGGGGAGCAGTACTTC	CASSLTGVGEQYF
-	-	TRBJ2-1	TRBV7-3	TGTGCCAGCAGCTTAGAGGGAGCCAATGAGCAGTTCTTC	CASSLEGANEQFF
-	-	TRBJ2-2	TRBV4-3	TGCGCCAGCAGCCAAGGTCCCGCTAACGGGGGCACCGGGGAGCTGTTTTTT	CASSQGPANGGTGELFF
-	-	TRBJ2-3	TRBV11-3	TGTGCCAGCAGCGCCCGCCTAGGGCTAGTTAGGGGGTTAGATACGCAGTATTTT	CASSARLGLVRGLDTQYF
-	-	TRBJ2-1	TRBV4-1	TGCGCCAGCAGTCCGGCGGTATCCTACAATGAGCAGTTCTTC	CASSPAVSYNEQFF
once	-	TRBJ1-2	TRBV2	TGTGCCGGCAAACAAAGCGGGGCTAACTATGGCTACACCTTC	CAGKQSGANYGYTF
-	-	TRBJ2-7	TRBV12-3/TRBV12-4	TGTGCCAGCAGTTTAGCCGAGGGTGAGGAGCAGTACTTC	CASSLAEGEEQYF
-	-	TRBJ1-2	TRBV7-9	TGTGCCAGCAGCCCCGGCGGGGAAGGGGCCTATGGCTACACCTTC	CASSPGGEGAYGYTF
once	TRBD1	TRBJ2-7	TRBV30	TGTGCCTGGAACACAGGGGGTACCTACGAGCAGTACTTC	CAWNTGGTYEQYF
-	TRBD2	TRBJ2-1	TRBV28	TGTGCCAGCTCTCTAGCGGGGACCTACAATGAGCAGTTCTTC	CASSLAGTYNEQFF
-	-	TRBJ2-1	TRBV7-2	TGTGCCAGCAGCGCCGGGAGCTACAATGAGCAGTTCTTC	CASSAGSYNEQFF
-	TRBD2	TRBJ2-1	TRBV4-2	TGTGCCAGCAGCCAAGATGGCACTTCTAGCGGGACATCCTCCTACAATGAGCAGTTCTTC	CASSQDGTSSGTSSYNEQFF
many	-	TRBJ2-1	TRBV7-9	TGTGCCAGCAGCTCCCTAGTCAATGAGCAGTTCTTC	CASSSLVNEQFF
-	TRBD2	TRBJ2-2	TRBV11-3	TGTGCCAGCAGCTTTATTGGGCTAGCGGGAGACACCGGGGAGCTGTTTTTT	CASSFIGLAGDTGELFF
-	-	TRBJ2-1	TRBV10-3	TGTGCCATCAGTGAGTTTAAGCGGGCCTCCTACAATGAGCAGTTCTTC	CAISEFKRASYNEQFF
-	-	TRBJ2-2	TRBV4-3	TGCGCCAGCCGGGCCAATGTCGGGGTGAACACCGGGGAGCTGTTTTTT	CASRANVGVNTGELFF
-	TRBD2	TRBJ2-1	TRBV3-1/TRBV3-2	TGTGCCAGCAGCCAAGTAGCTGGGGTAGCGGGGGTATACAATGAGCAGTTCTTC	CASSQVAGVAGVYNEQFF
-	-	TRBJ1-1	TRBV10-3	TGTGCCATCACGCGGGATATCTTGAACACTGAAGCTTTCTTT	CAITRDILNTEAFF
-	-	TRBJ2-1	TRBV5-5	TGTGCCAGCGGACCGGGACTGGGGTTCGCGGAGTTCTTC	CASGPGLGFAEFF
-	-	TRBJ2-5	TRBV7-3	TGTGCCAGCAGCCCCGGTGACGGGGGAGGAGTCCAAGAGACCCAGTACTTC	CASSPGDGGGVQETQYF
-	-	TRBJ2-7	TRBV11-3	TGTGCCAGCAGCTTAAACCTTGGGGGACATGGGGAGCAGTACTTC	CASSLNLGGHGEQYF
once	-	TRBJ2-7	TRBV11-3	TGTGCCAGCAGCCCGGGAGCGGTCTACGAGCAGTACTTC	CASSPGAVYEQYF
-	TRBD2	TRBJ2-3	TRBV7-2	TGTGCCAGCAGCAAAGGGCTAGCGGGGGGAGATACGCAGTATTTT	CASSKGLAGGDTQYF
-	-	TRBJ1-2	TRBV11-2	TGTGCCAGCAGCTTAGTCCAGGGAAGCTATGGCTACACCTTC	CASSLVQGSYGYTF
-	TRBD1	TRBJ2-3	TRBV18	TGTGCCAGCTCACTCCGGGACAGGGCCGTCACAGATACGCAGTATTTT	CASSLRDRAVTDTQYF
-	-	TRBJ2-4	TRBV19	TGTGCCAGTAGTATTCGGGGTAAAAACATTCAGTACTTC	CASSIRGKNIQYF
-	-	TRBJ1-1	TRBV6-5	TGTGCCAGCAGTTACGGAGTGGATTTCAACACTGAAGCTTTCTTT	CASSYGVDFNTEAFF
-	TRBD1	TRBJ1-2	TRBV15	TGTGCCACCAGCAGAGATACGGCCAGGGGGCAGAACTATGGCTACACCTTC	CATSRDTARGQNYGYTF
-	TRBD2	TRBJ2-7	TRBV11-3	TGTGCCAGCAGCTTAGGGGGACTAGCGGGCGAGCAGTACTTC	CASSLGGLAGEQYF
-	-	TRBJ2-7	TRBV4-2	TGTGCCAGCAGCCAAGCGGCGGGGTGGGACAGATCCTACGAGCAGTACTTC	CASSQAAGWDRSYEQYF
-	TRBD1	TRBJ2-1	TRBV6-2/TRBV6-3	TGTGCCAGCAGTTACTTTGGGACAGGTTCCTACAATGAGCAGTTCTTC	CASSYFGTGSYNEQFF
-	-	TRBJ2-3	TRBV2	TGTGCCAGCAGTCTCCAGGTTCGCGATACGCAGTATTTT	CASSLQVRDTQYF
-	-	TRBJ1-3	TRBV7-8	TGTGCCAGCACGAGGGACTACGGAAACACCATATATTTT	CASTRDYGNTIYF
once	-	TRBJ2-7	TRBV3-1/TRBV3-2	TGTGCCAGCAGCCATCGAGGGGGGGCCAACTACGAGCAGTACTTC	CASSHRGGANYEQYF
-	TRBD1	TRBJ1-3	TRBV18	TGTGCCAGCTCACCGTACAAAACGGGCGGATTCGTCGAGGGGGCTGTTGGAAACACCATATATTTT	CASSPYKTGGFVEGAVGNTIYF
-	TRBD2	TRBJ2-5	TRBV5-8	TGTGCCAGCAGCGTGGGACTAGCGGCGCTATACCAAGAGACCCAGTACTTC	CASSVGLAALYQETQYF
-	-	TRBJ2-7	TRBV28	TGTGCCAGCATGTTAGAAAGGGGTTCCTACGAGCAGTACTTC	CASMLERGSYEQYF
-	TRBD1	TRBJ2-3	TRBV6-1	TGTGCCAGCAGGCCTCCGCGACAGGGGGTAGATACGCAGTATTTT	CASRPPRQGVDTQYF